The 9 T cell receptor beta chains in this list originate from one sample, sequenced in a study of response to subunit inactivated influenza vaccine. TCRdb processed the RT-PCR reads anew with MiXCR; each CDR3 protein has one entry. The table includes about 700,000 distinct CDR3 sequences, 11% to 15% detected once. The sample in question was PBMCs from blood, obtained 14 to 15 days before vaccination. The receptors shown here come from a man over 45 who received an inactivated influenza vaccine.

The genes are TRBV2 and TRBJ1-4; the D is unclear. V dropped 6 bases and J dropped 6 bases, with 20 bases sitting between them. Germline CDR1 is SNHLY and CDR2 is FYNNEI. The CDR3 loop spans 16 amino acids. The CDR3 coding sequence is TGTGCCAGCAGGAAGGGAGACGAGCCTGGAGATGAAAAACTGTTTTTT. Its protein product is CASRKGDEPGDEKLFF.

In this sample, this clonotype turned up a few times. V usage is TRBV5-1 and J usage is TRBJ2-2; D is possibly TRBD1 (5 bases). This CDR3 is built from 14 residues. Germline CDR1 is SGHRS and CDR2 is YFSETQ. Trimming stripped 4 bases from V and 3 bases from J, with 10 bases between. The CDR3 DNA sequence: TGCGCCAGCAGCGCCAGGGTCGACACCGGGGAGCTGTTTTTT. It translates to CASSARVDTGELFF.

The chain carries TRBV27 and TRBJ2-3; possible D gene TRBD2, 6 bases. The CDR3 contains 16 residues. Trimming took 6 bases from V and 8 from J, leaving 24 bases between them. From germline, CDR1 is MNHEY and CDR2 SMNVEV (reference sequence). The CDR3 sequence: CASRSRAGNVGATQYF. CDR3 sequence (DNA): TGTGCCAGCAGGTCTCGGGCGGGGAATGTCGGGGCTACGCAGTATTTT.

V gene TRBV7-8 combines with J gene TRBJ2-1; 7 bases fit TRBD2. CDR1 and CDR2 (germline): SGHVS, FQNEAQ. The length of the CDR3 is 13 residues. V lost 3 bases and J lost 10; bases outside the gene matches: 6. The CDR3 DNA reads as TGTGCCAGCAGCTTCGGCGCGGGAGTAGAGCAGTTCTTC. It translates to CASSFGAGVEQFF.

This clonotype was counted only a few times. The chain uses TRBV29-1 and TRBJ1-2; a possible D gene is TRBD1 (5 bases). This CDR3 spans 11 amino acids. V was trimmed by 4 bases and J by 7 bases, leaving 10 bases between them. Germline V lookup: CDR1 SQVTM, CDR2 ANQGSEA. DNA for the CDR3: TGCAGCGTTGTGGGGGATCGTGGCTACACCTTC. The encoded protein is CSVVGDRGYTF.

This clonotype was detected many times. The rearrangement uses TRBV20-1 and TRBJ2-7; unclear D gene. The ends were cut back, 2 bases at V and 5 bases at J, with 10 bases in the middle. Germline CDR1 is DFQATT and CDR2 is SNEGSKA (reference sequence). This CDR3 has 12 residues. In DNA form, the CDR3 reads TGCAGTGCTAGACAGAACCGGGACGAGCAGTACTTC. Translated, it gives CSARQNRDEQYF.

The chain has TRBV4-2 and TRBJ2-7; D may correspond to TRBD1 or TRBD2 (5 bases each). V was shortened by 3 bases and J by 3 bases, with 18 bases between the two germline ends. Germline CDR1 is LGHNA and CDR2 is YNFKEQ. CDR3 size: 16 residues. The CDR3 is CASSQRAGTANYEQYF. The CDR3 bases are TGTGCCAGCAGCCAGAGGGCCGGGACGGCAAACTACGAGCAGTACTTC.

This clonotype was counted only a few times. One junction end does not reproduce the germline sequence, and a read error may be involved. The chain combines TRBV10-2 with TRBJ1-6; no clear D. CDR3 length equals 14 residues. Germline loops: CDR1 WSHSY, CDR2 SAAADI. The CDR3 nucleotides are TGCGCCAGCAGGGAGTGGAGTGTTAATTCACCCCTCCACTTT. It is translated as CASREWSVNSPLHF.

This clonotype was detected only a few times. The chain carries TRBV9 and TRBJ2-3, with TRBD2 matching 8 bases. The CDR3 consists of 16 residues. Germline V gene lookup returns CDR1 SGDLS and CDR2 YYNGEE. The V segment lost 4 bases and the J segment 1 base; nucleotides outside the gene matches: 8. CDR3 in amino acids: CASSPRGGGGTDTQYF. The CDR3 DNA reads TGTGCCAGCAGCCCCCGGGGGGGTGGTGGCACAGATACGCAGTATTTT.